This T cell receptor beta chain was sequenced during a study of beta chain features in type 1 diabetes. The germline V gene encodes CDR1 SGHTA and CDR2 FQGNSA. This CDR3 has 14 amino acids. The V end was cut by 1 base, the J end by 0 bases, with 6 bases between. Comment on this clone: As yet, its antigen is unknown. The sample has other DNA sequences that encode this CDR3 too.

Reverse transcribing all isolated RNA meant expressed TCRB transcripts were sequenced. About 3.7 million reads per sample were averaged for naive, central memory and regulatory samples. Using immunoSEQ multiplex PCR, the repertoire was profiled, and TCRdb retains in-frame clones only, with some absent. The sample yields 500,000 to 650,000 clones, 9.5% to 15% seen once. General observations from the study: There was a moderate but significant shortening of TCRB CDR3s in all four CD4+ subsets of Type 1 diabetes patients. Any HLA type influence on TCRB rearrangement was left unresolved here. Reduced insertions and increased deletions marked VDJ junctions in type 1 diabetes patients.

The sample was naive CD4+ T cells from blood. This sequence joins TRBV7-2 and TRBJ1-1; TRBD1 might be the D (5 bases). The TCR comes from a man aged 25-45 years with type 1 diabetes. CDR3: CASSLGQMNTEAFF. CDR3 coding DNA: TGTGCCAGCAGCTTAGGACAGATGAACACTGAAGCTTTCTTT.